The T cell receptor beta chain described here comes from a study of blood T cell repertoires in COVID-19. On the study more broadly: PBMCs, B-cell-depleted T cells, or T cells provided the cDNA or gDNA that made up the material.

Generated by immunoSEQ multiplex PCR, the TCRdb table keeps only in-frame clones and is missing some. The table includes roughly 180,000 clones, about four fifths detected once. The origin of this receptor is a woman in her sixties or seventies with COVID-19, enrolled during active disease. The sequencing sample was made of peripheral blood.

The CDR3 spells CASSQDYSSYEQYF. DNA for the CDR3: TGCGCCAGCAGCCAAGATTATTCGAGTTACGAGCAGTACTTC. J is TRBJ2-7 and V is TRBV4-3; no clear D. This CDR3 contains 14 residues. The V gene's germline CDR1 is LGHNA and CDR2 YSLEER. Trimming stripped 0 bases from V and 4 bases from J, with 10 bases between.